The sequence of this T cell receptor (beta chain) was determined in a study of Graves' ophthalmopathy and Graves' hyperthyroidism. About the research overall: At initial diagnosis, peripheral blood was obtained, and this preceded any treatment.

CDR3 size: 13 residues. V lost 3 bases to trimming and J lost 3 bases, with 11 bases between them. Germline CDR1 is DFQATT and CDR2 is SNEGSKA (reference sequence). Investigators amplified TCR beta CDR3 regions from RNA transcripts. An initial RT-PCR round employing HTBI primers preceded a second-round multiplex PCR. In TCRdb, the multiplex PCR reads were re-called with MiXCR into one record per CDR3 protein. The sample yields over 450,000 distinct CDR3 sequences, approximately 15% seen once. This clonotype was seen ten or more times. What it binds is not known. Findings and limits, study-wide: Built on 13 signatures, a model told ophthalmopathy apart from stable hyperthyroidism with around 90% sensitivity and approximately 81% specificity. In blood appeared most of the expanded thyroid clonotypes whose frequency exceeded 0.001.

Sequencing was performed on blood. The source is a woman aged 25 to 45 with Graves' ophthalmopathy. The chain has TRBV20-1 and TRBJ1-2; no reliable D call. This CDR3 is CSASATHDYGYTF. CDR3 nucleotide sequence: TGCAGTGCTAGTGCGACGCACGACTATGGCTACACCTTC.